A single sample is the source of the 10 T cell receptor beta chains below, sequenced in a study of shared clonotypes between healthy human individuals (TCRdb year 2020). Library preparation was by the immunoSEQ multiplex PCR assay. Drawn from immuneACCESS, this table holds only the in-frame rearrangements with V and J called that TCRdb kept. Clones are partly lost; checked studies trace under half to an unresolved V gene and leave the rest unexplained. The sample data list nearly 2 million clones, and about 95% of these were observed just once. Clones ranked in the top ten supply 1.2% of the sample. CD8 naive samples consisted of CD45RO-negative cells that were positively selected for CCR7, yielding a CD45RA+CCR7+ population without TemRA cells. The source material was naive CD8+ T cells sorted from blood. The meaning of the sample's cell subset or site label: CD45RA+CCR7+. These receptors originate from a man aged 18 to 30 in good health.

The chain recombines TRBV21-1 with TRBJ1-5. TRBV21-1 is a known pseudogene. This CDR3 region has 22 residues. In DNA form, the CDR3 reads TGTGCCAGCAGCAAAGTAGGTTATCGTGGGGGGTTCCTACATTATAGCAATCAGCCCCAGCATTTT. This sequence encodes CASSKVGYRGGFLHYSNQPQHF.

This clone was detected once. This rearrangement joins TRBV7-9 to TRBJ2-3; D unclear. Germline CDR1 is SEHNR and CDR2 is FQNEAQ (reference sequence). This CDR3 is 13 amino acids long. Trimming shortened V by 5 bases and J by 2 bases, and 8 bases separated the two germline ends. The CDR3 loop reads CASSPVVTDTQYF. Here the CDR3 DNA reads TGTGCCAGCAGCCCTGTGGTCACAGATACGCAGTATTTT. Based on the CDR3 plus reference TRBV7-9 and TRBJ2-3, the full variable domain is DTGVSQNPRHKITKRGQNVTFRCDPISEHNRLYWYRQTLGQGPEFLTYFQNEAQLEKSRLLSDRFSAERPKGSFSTLEIQRTEQGDSAMYLCASSPVVTDTQYFGPGTRLTVL.

The V call is TRBV9, the J call TRBJ1-4; D call uncertain. V was trimmed by 4 bases and J by 5 bases, leaving 12 bases between them. This CDR3 is built from 14 residues. Germline V CDR1 and CDR2: SGDLS, YYNGEE. CDR3 nucleotides: TGTGCCAGCAGCCCCCCGGACGGAAATGAAAAACTGTTTTTT. This translates into CASSPPDGNEKLFF.

This CDR3 is CASSLEAGGSGYTF. DNA for the CDR3: TGTGCCAGCAGCTTAGAAGCCGGGGGGAGTGGCTACACCTTC. The rearrangement links TRBV7-6 to TRBJ1-2; D perhaps matches TRBD1 (5 bases). Per the germline V gene, CDR1 is SGHVS and CDR2 is FNYEAQ. The CDR3 runs 14 residues. V lost 1 base to trimming and J lost 7 bases, with 13 bases between them.

The chain has TRBV10-2 and TRBJ1-1; D gene uncertain. The CDR3 spans 13 residues. Germline CDR1 WSHSY, CDR2 SAAADI. V lost 2 bases, J lost 1 base, and 5 bases lay in between. The chain's CDR3 is CASSEVENTEAFF. CDR3 DNA: TGCGCCAGCAGTGAGGTGGAGAACACTGAAGCTTTCTTT.

The chain links TRBV12-2 to TRBJ2-2. TRBV12-2 is classified as a pseudogene. This CDR3 is 14 amino acids long. The CDR3 DNA sequence: TGTGCAAGTCGCCCCAGGGGGGAGGGCGGGGAGCTGTTTTTT. Protein: CASRPRGEGGELFF.

This CDR3 is CASSLQGRGLLDTQYF. CDR3 nucleotides: TGTGCCAGCAGCTTACAAGGGCGGGGGTTGTTGGATACGCAGTATTTT. The gene calls are TRBV5-6 and TRBJ2-3; TRBD2 matches 7 bases. CDR3 length: 16 amino acids. Per the germline V gene, CDR1 is SGHDT and CDR2 is YYEEEE. The V gene end was trimmed by 2 bases and the J gene end by 6 bases; junction bases not matched to a gene: 12.

The gene calls are TRBV10-2 and TRBJ2-7; D may be TRBD1 or TRBD2 (5 bases each). V lost 6 bases and J lost 2, with 11 bases in between. The CDR3 covers 13 residues. Germline V CDR1 and CDR2: WSHSY, SAAADI. The CDR3 DNA is TGCGCCAGCAGCGGGACGGATGCCTACGAGCAGTACTTC. Its protein product is CASSGTDAYEQYF.

V usage is TRBV10-2 and J usage is TRBJ2-7; maybe TRBD2 (6 bases). Germline V CDR1 and CDR2: WSHSY, SAAADI. Trimming pared 6 bases from V and 6 bases from J, leaving 12 bases between. CDR3 length: 12 residues. The CDR3 is CASREGGAEQYF. The DNA of the CDR3 is TGCGCCAGCAGAGAGGGAGGTGCCGAGCAGTACTTC.

The CDR3 nucleotides are TGTGCCAGCAGCGGGGGAACTACGAGCTCCTACGAGCAGTACTTC. Its protein product is CASSGGTTSSYEQYF. This chain uses TRBV9 with TRBJ2-7; D remains unclear. Germline assignment: CDR1 SGDLS and CDR2 YYNGEE. V was shortened by 3 bases and J by 0 bases, with 13 bases between the two germline ends. The length of the CDR3 is 15 residues.